This T cell receptor (beta chain) was captured by sequencing in a study of molecular identifiers for immune sequencing clone quantification. TCRdb recomputed calls from the PCR reads with MiXCR, one row per CDR3 protein. The sample includes about 630,000 distinct CDR3 sequences, about 25% of them seen just once. This clonotype was recorded many times. This TCR came from a human donor in good health. Some libraries in this study had Jurkat cell RNA spiked in. Sample: naive CD8+ T cells from blood, with Jurkat cell RNA spiked in. The subset was: FACS-sorted CD8+CD4-CCR7+CD45RA+ naive T cells.

The CDR3 reads CASSAVVTGTTTEAFF. CDR3 nucleotides: TGTGCCAGCAGCGCCGTCGTGACAGGGACGACAACTGAAGCTTTCTTT. The J gene is TRBJ1-1, the V gene TRBV9, with 7 nucleotides matching TRBD1. Trimming took 3 bases from V and 5 from J; bases not matched to a gene: 13. CDR1 SGDLS and CDR2 YYNGEE come from the germline V gene. The CDR3 has 16 amino acids.